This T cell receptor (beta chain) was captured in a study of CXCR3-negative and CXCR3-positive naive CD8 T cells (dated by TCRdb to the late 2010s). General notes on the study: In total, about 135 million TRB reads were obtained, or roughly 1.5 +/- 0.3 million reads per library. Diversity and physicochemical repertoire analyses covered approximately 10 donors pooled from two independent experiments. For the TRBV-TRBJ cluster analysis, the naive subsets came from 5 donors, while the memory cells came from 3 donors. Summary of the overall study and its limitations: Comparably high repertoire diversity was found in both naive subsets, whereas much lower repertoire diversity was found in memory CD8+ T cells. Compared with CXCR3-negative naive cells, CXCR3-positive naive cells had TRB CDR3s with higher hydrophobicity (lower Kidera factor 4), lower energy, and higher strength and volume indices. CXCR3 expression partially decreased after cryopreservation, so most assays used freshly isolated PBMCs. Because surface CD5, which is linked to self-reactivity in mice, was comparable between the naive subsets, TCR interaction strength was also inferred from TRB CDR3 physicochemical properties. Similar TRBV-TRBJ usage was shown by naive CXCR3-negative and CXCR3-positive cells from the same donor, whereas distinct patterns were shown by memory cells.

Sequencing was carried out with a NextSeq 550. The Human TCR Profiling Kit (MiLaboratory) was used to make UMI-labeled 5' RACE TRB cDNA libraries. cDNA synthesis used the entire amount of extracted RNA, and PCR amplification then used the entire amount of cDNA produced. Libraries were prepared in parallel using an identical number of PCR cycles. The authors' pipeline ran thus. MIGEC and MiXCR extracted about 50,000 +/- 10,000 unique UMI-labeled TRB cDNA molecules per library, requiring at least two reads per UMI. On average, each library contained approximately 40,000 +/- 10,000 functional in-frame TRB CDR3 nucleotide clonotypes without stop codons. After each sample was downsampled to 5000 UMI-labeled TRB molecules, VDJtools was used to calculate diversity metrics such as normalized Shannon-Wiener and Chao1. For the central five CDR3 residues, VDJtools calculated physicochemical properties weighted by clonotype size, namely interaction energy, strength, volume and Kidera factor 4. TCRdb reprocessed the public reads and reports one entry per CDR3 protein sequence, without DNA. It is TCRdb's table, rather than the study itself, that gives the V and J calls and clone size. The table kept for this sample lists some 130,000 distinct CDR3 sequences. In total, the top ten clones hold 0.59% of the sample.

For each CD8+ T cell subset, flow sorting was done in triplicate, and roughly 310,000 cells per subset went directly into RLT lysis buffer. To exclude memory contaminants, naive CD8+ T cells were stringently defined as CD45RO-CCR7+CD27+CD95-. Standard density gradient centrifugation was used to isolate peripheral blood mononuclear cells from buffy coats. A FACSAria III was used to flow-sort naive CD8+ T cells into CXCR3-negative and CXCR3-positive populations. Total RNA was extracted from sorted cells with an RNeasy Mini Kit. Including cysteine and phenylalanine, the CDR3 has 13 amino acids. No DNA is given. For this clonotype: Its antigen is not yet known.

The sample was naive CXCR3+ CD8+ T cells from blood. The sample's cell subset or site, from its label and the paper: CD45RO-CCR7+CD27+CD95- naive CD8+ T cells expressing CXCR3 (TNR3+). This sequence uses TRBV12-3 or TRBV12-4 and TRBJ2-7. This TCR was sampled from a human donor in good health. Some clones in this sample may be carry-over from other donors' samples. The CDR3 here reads CASSFGQMYEQYF.